This TCR beta chain was documented in a study of T cell responses to AZD1222 COVID-19 vaccine. Study-wide results and caveats: Donors skewed white British and female; clonal diversity was possibly underestimated.

As concerns this clone: Its antigen is still unknown.

Germline V CDR1 and CDR2: SGHDT, YYEEEE. The V and J ends lost 0 bases and 5 bases respectively, with 11 bases between them. This CDR3 spans 15 amino acids. The data were produced by immunoSEQ multiplex PCR, yet TCRdb's version contains in-frame clones alone and is incomplete. The sample has 87,000 or so clones; 90% are singletons. Sequences were derived from peripheral blood, sampled on day 0 of AZD1222 vaccination. This clonotype originated in an adult in good health. V and J are TRBV5-6 and TRBJ1-4; D not certain. The CDR3 nucleotides read TGTGCCAGCAGCTTGGACGGTGCGGCAAATGAAAAACTGTTTTTT. Protein product: CASSLDGAANEKLFF.